The T cell receptor beta chain described here comes from a study of T-cell reconstitution after alpha-beta-depleted transplantation in children. Study outcomes and limitations: Expanded clones from the graft, numbering several hundred, reportedly supplied alpha-beta T cells about two months after transplant. The study traced high day-60 TCRbeta diversity in some patients to surviving recipient T cells and thymic progenitors. The main origin of T-cell counts and diversity one year after transplant was newly produced T cells.

Per germline, CDR1 SGHRS and CDR2 YFSETQ. V was trimmed by 2 bases and J by 4 bases, leaving 12 bases between them. This CDR3 is 14 amino acids long. This clonotype has a handful of counts. As yet, its antigen is unknown. Unique molecular identifiers featured in how the TCRbeta library was prepared. TCRdb re-derived calls from the PCR reads in MiXCR, one entry per CDR3 protein. The sample lists about 210,000 distinct CDR3 sequences; roughly 18% were seen once. The V gene is TRBV5-1, the J gene TRBJ1-2; the D is unclear. Sequences were derived from PBMCs, mostly from graft donor cells, sampled 360 days after TCRalphabeta/CD19-depleted stem cell transplant. The TCR comes from a male patient between 2 and 15 years old who had a stem cell transplant for acute lymphoblastic leukemia, so the T cells may come from the graft donor. Written as DNA, the CDR3 is TGCGCCAGCAGCTTACGGGAGGTTGGCTATGGCTACACCTTC. Translation: CASSLREVGYGYTF. Looking up the rest from reference TRBV5-1 and TRBJ1-2 gives the full variable domain: KAGVTQTPRYLIKTRGQQVTLSCSPISGHRSVSWYQQTPGQGLQFLFEYFSETQRNKGNFPGRFSGRQFSNSRSEMNVSTLELGDSALYLCASSLREVGYGYTFGSGTRLTVV.